This passage covers 22 T cell receptor beta chains from one sample sequenced in a study of STAT5B mutations in CD4+ large granular lymphocyte leukemia. Assay: immunoSEQ multiplex PCR; the TCRdb copy retains only in-frame clones and omits some. The top ten hold around 1.7% of the sample, which has nearly 35,000 clones, 65% to 70% seen once. What was sequenced was CD4+ T cells from blood buffy coats. Receptors originate from a human donor in good health.

J is TRBJ2-7 and V is TRBV9; perhaps TRBD1 as D (6 bases). There are 13 residues in the CDR3. Per the germline V gene, CDR1 is SGDLS and CDR2 is YYNGEE. V lost 3 bases and J 6 bases, leaving 13 bases between the germline ends. CDR3 sequence: CASSAPVGGEQYF. The CDR3 bases are TGTGCCAGCAGCGCCCCGGTAGGGGGCGAGCAGTACTTC. Looking up the rest from reference TRBV9 and TRBJ2-7 gives the full variable domain: DSGVTQTPKHLITATGQRVTLRCSPRSGDLSVYWYQQSLDQGLQFLIQYYNGEERAKGNILERFSAQQFPDLHSELNLSSLELGDSALYFCASSAPVGGEQYFGPGTRLTVT.

V is TRBV4-3 and J is TRBJ1-2, with TRBD1 matching 8 bases. The V gene's germline CDR1 is LGHNA and CDR2 YSLEER. The CDR3 covers 13 residues. V dropped 2 bases and J dropped 7; count of bases not matched to a gene: 3. CDR3 in DNA: TGCGCCAGCAGCCAACAGGGGGCTGGTGGCTACACCTTC. Its translation: CASSQQGAGGYTF.

The chain has TRBV28 and TRBJ1-2; 7 bases are shared with TRBD1. This CDR3 is built from 13 residues. The V gene's germline CDR1 is MDHEN and CDR2 SYDVKM. V was pared by 6 bases and J by 5 bases, with 6 bases of the junction left unmatched. The CDR3 here is CASRGPTGYGYTF. The CDR3 nucleotides read TGTGCCAGCAGAGGCCCGACAGGGTATGGCTACACCTTC.

The table lists this clone with a few counts. The V gene is TRBV9, the J gene TRBJ2-5; D is uncertain. The V gene's germline CDR1 is SGDLS and CDR2 YYNGEE. The V end lost 0 bases, the J end lost 3 bases, and 9 bases lay between the germline ends. The length of the CDR3 is 14 residues. The CDR3 DNA reads as TGTGCCAGCAGCGTAGCTTCAGTAGAAGAGACCCAGTACTTC. It specifies CASSVASVEETQYF.

The genes are TRBV27 and TRBJ2-1, with 8 bases matching TRBD2. In germline, CDR1 is MNHEY, CDR2 SMNVEV (reference sequence). V trimming: 7 bases; J trimming: 0 bases; junction bases outside the gene matches: 11. The CDR3 contains 17 residues. The CDR3 protein is CASTGRGGGFSYNEQFF. For the CDR3, the DNA is TGTGCCAGCACCGGGAGAGGCGGGGGGTTCTCCTACAATGAGCAGTTCTTC.

The chain couples TRBV29-1 to TRBJ2-1; a possible D gene is TRBD2 (6 bases). The V end was cut by 6 bases, the J end by 4 bases, with 10 bases between. Germline CDR1 reads SQVTM; CDR2 reads ANQGSEA. This CDR3 has 12 amino acids. CDR3 loop: CSVRDFYNEQFF. CDR3 nucleotide sequence: TGCAGCGTCCGGGACTTTTACAATGAGCAGTTCTTC.

This clone was found a few times. The chain carries TRBV25-1 and TRBJ1-6, with no clear D. V dropped 1 base and J dropped 6 bases, with 16 bases sitting between them. Germline V lookup: CDR1 MGHDK, CDR2 SYGVNS. The CDR3 has 17 residues. The CDR3 sequence is CASSEFRGGNGNSPLHF. The CDR3 DNA reads TGTGCCAGCAGTGAATTCAGAGGTGGTAATGGTAATTCACCCCTCCACTTT.

The chain uses TRBV5-1 and TRBJ2-5; 15 nucleotides line up with TRBD2. Losses at the gene ends were 4 bases for V and 4 bases for J; bases not matched to a gene: 11. The CDR3 is made up of 18 amino acids. From germline, CDR1 is SGHRS and CDR2 YFSETQ. The CDR3 is CASSTGLAGGNRGETQYF. In DNA form, the CDR3 reads TGCGCCAGCAGCACGGGACTAGCGGGGGGCAACCGGGGAGAGACCCAGTACTTC.

This clone was seen more than once but under ten times. The chain uses TRBV7-9 and TRBJ2-1; a possible D gene is TRBD2 (5 bases). Trimming left V 5 bases short and J 0 bases short, with 14 bases between. The CDR3 sequence is 16 residues long. Per germline, CDR1 SEHNR and CDR2 FQNEAQ (reference sequence). The CDR3 loop reads CASSPRTHNSYNEQFF. CDR3 in DNA: TGTGCCAGCAGCCCCCGGACTCATAACTCCTACAATGAGCAGTTCTTC.

This clone was counted a few times. The V call is TRBV27, the J call TRBJ1-2; 8 bases map to TRBD1. The CDR3 covers 15 residues. Germline CDR1 reads MNHEY; CDR2 reads SMNVEV (reference sequence). Trimming took 1 base from V and 3 from J; bases not matched to a gene: 4. CDR3 loop: CASSLLSGGYYGYTF. CDR3 bases: TGTGCCAGCAGTTTATTATCAGGGGGCTACTATGGCTACACCTTC.

CDR3 sequence reads: CASPQDWGSYEQYF. In DNA, the CDR3 is TGTGCCAGCCCACAGGATTGGGGCTCCTACGAGCAGTACTTC. The rearrangement joins TRBV6-1 to TRBJ2-7; D may be TRBD1 (5 bases). The CDR3 is 14 residues long. Germline V CDR1 and CDR2: MNHNS, SASEGT. Trimming removed 8 bases at V and 0 bases at J, with 14 bases between.

In this sample, this clone turned up a few times. The chain uses TRBV19 and TRBJ2-7; D is uncertain. The CDR3 has 12 residues. Germline values: CDR1 LNHDA, CDR2 SQIVND (reference sequence). Trimming removed 5 bases at V and 2 bases at J, with 7 bases between. CDR3 amino acids: CASSPDTYEQYF. CDR3 bases: TGTGCCAGTAGTCCCGACACCTACGAGCAGTACTTC.

The V gene is TRBV2, the J gene TRBJ2-4, with 10 bases fitting TRBD2. Germline trimming cut 9 bases from V and 3 bases from J; bases unmatched to any gene: 5. Germline CDR1 reads SNHLY; CDR2 reads FYNNEI. This CDR3 spans 14 amino acids. CDR3 in DNA: TGTGCCAGTTCTAGCGGGGGTGACAAAAACATTCAGTACTTC. This gives the protein CASSSGGDKNIQYF.

This clone was picked up one time. The V gene is TRBV2, the J gene TRBJ1-1; D remains ambiguous. Germline-derived CDR1 and CDR2 are SNHLY and FYNNEI. Deletions cut 1 base from V and 1 base from J, with 7 bases between. The CDR3 contains 14 residues. CDR3: CASSEGIGNTEAFF. The CDR3 DNA reads as TGTGCCAGCAGTGAAGGAATAGGGAACACTGAAGCTTTCTTT. The full variable domain, rest sourced from reference TRBV2 and TRBJ1-1, is EPEVTQTPSHQVTQMGQEVILRCVPISNHLYFYWYRQILGQKVEFLVSFYNNEISEKSEIFDDQFSVERPDGSNFTLKIRSTKLEDSAMYFCASSEGIGNTEAFFGQGTRLTVV.

The chain employs TRBV10-1 and TRBJ2-7; perhaps TRBD2 as D (6 bases). This CDR3 spans 13 amino acids. V was clipped by 8 bases and J by 4 bases, with 15 bases between them. Germline values: CDR1 WNHNN, CDR2 SYGVQD (reference sequence). In nucleotides, the CDR3 is TGCGCCAGCCCCGGGACTCCGCTATACGAGCAGTACTTC. Amino acids: CASPGTPLYEQYF.

V gene TRBV4-3 combines with J gene TRBJ2-3, with D possibly matching TRBD2 (6 bases). Looked up from germline, CDR1 is LGHNA and CDR2 is YSLEER. Trimming shortened V by 0 bases and J by 1 base, and 17 bases separated the two germline ends. This CDR3 has 18 amino acids. The CDR3 coding sequence is TGCGCCAGCAGCCAAGAAGCCAATCGGGGGTCCCGCACAGATACGCAGTATTTT. Protein: CASSQEANRGSRTDTQYF.

This clone turned up a few times. The chain carries TRBV4-3 and TRBJ1-5, with a possible D match to TRBD1 (6 bases). The CDR3 has 16 residues. CDR1 LGHNA and CDR2 YSLEER come from the germline V gene. Trimming took off 0 bases at V and 3 bases at J, with 12 bases between the two ends. CDR3 loop: CASSQEYGQINQPQHF. Here the CDR3 DNA reads TGCGCCAGCAGCCAAGAGTACGGACAGATCAATCAGCCCCAGCATTTT.

The gene calls are TRBV4-1 and TRBJ2-6; TRBD1 matches at 10 bases. There are 18 residues in the CDR3. CDR1 is MGHRA, CDR2 YSYEKL, per germline. V lost 4 bases, J lost 1 base, and 7 bases stayed unmatched. The CDR3 DNA reads TGCGCCAGCAGCCCGGGACAGGGGATAAAATCTGGGGCCAACGTCCTGACTTTC. It codes for CASSPGQGIKSGANVLTF.

The chain uses TRBV4-1 and TRBJ2-5, with D uncertain. CDR1 is MGHRA, CDR2 YSYEKL, per germline. Trimming removed 5 bases at V and 2 bases at J, with 9 bases between. The length of the CDR3 is 13 residues. Here the CDR3 DNA reads TGCGCCAGCAGCGGAGTAGGTCAAGAGACCCAGTACTTC. It codes for CASSGVGQETQYF.

The chain couples TRBV28 to TRBJ2-1; TRBD1 might be the D (6 bases). The CDR3 runs 12 residues. The V gene's germline CDR1 is MDHEN and CDR2 SYDVKM. Trimming removed 6 bases from V and 10 bases from J, with 13 bases in between. DNA for the CDR3: TGTGCCAGCAGACCAGGACAGAAAGAGCAGTTCTTC. Its protein product is CASRPGQKEQFF.

This CDR3 reads CASSLGVAGQETQYF. The CDR3 DNA reads as TGTGCCAGCAGCTTGGGTGTGGCGGGCCAAGAGACCCAGTACTTC. The chain combines TRBV5-4 with TRBJ2-5; D perhaps matches TRBD2 (5 bases). The V end was cut by 0 bases, the J end by 1 base, with 10 bases between. The CDR3 totals 15 residues. Germline V lookup: CDR1 SGHNT, CDR2 YYREEE (reference sequence).

V is TRBV15 and J is TRBJ2-2; D might be TRBD2 (5 bases). The V end lost 8 bases, the J end lost 0 bases, and 10 bases lay between the germline ends. The germline V gene has CDR1 LNHNV and CDR2 YYDKDF (reference sequence). The CDR3 runs 14 residues. CDR3 residues: CATQRAPNTGELFF. The CDR3 nucleotides read TGTGCCACCCAGAGGGCTCCGAACACCGGGGAGCTGTTTTTT.